This entry is about one T cell receptor beta chain. The CDR3 is 15 residues long. From germline, CDR1 is LNHDA and CDR2 SQIVND (reference sequence). Trimming removed 3 bases at V and 0 bases at J, with 12 bases between. This record belongs to a study of control samples from healthy donors and cancer patients. Produced via immunoSEQ multiplex PCR; TCRdb's table is partial and in-frame only. The sample lists 80,000 to 100,000 clones; roughly 92% were seen once. The sequencing sample was made of blood. The TCR was taken from a human donor in good health. The donor label of this sample is uncertain. V usage is TRBV19 and J usage is TRBJ2-7; D not certain. CDR3 sequence reads: CASSIFMKSSYEQYF. Written as DNA, the CDR3 is TGTGCCAGTAGTATCTTCATGAAGAGCTCCTACGAGCAGTACTTC.